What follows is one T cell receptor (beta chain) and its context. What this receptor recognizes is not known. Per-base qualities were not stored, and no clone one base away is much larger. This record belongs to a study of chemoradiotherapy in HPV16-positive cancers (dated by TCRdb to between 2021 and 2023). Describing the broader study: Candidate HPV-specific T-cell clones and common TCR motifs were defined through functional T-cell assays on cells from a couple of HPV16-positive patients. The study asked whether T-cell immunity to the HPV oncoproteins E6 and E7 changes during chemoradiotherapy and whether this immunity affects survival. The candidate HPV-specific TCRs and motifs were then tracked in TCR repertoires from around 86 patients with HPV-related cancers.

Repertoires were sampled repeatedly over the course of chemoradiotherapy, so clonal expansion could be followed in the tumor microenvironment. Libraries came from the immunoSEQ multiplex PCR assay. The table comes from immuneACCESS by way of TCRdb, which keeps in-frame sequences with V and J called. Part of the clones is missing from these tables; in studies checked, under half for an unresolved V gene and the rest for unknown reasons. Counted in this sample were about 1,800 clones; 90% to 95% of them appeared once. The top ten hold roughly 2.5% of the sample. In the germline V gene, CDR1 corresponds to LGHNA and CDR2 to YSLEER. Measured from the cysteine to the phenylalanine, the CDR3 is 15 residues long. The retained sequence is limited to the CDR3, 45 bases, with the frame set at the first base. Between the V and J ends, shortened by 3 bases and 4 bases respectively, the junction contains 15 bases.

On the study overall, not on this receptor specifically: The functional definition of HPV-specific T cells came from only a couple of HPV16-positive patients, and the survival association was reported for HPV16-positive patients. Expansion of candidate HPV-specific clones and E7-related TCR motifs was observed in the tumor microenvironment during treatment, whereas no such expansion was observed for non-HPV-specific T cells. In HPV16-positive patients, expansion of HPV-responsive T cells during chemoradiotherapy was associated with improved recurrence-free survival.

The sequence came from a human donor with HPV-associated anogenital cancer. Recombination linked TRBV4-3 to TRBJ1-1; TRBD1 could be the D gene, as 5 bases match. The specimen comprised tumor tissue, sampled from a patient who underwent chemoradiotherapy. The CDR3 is CASSHNADTGTEAFF. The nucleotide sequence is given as TGCGCCAGCAGCCACAACGCGGACACTGGCACTGAAGCTTTCTTT.